One and the same sample provided the 5 T cell receptor beta chains below, sequenced in a study of T cell repertoires in cytomegalovirus infection. These receptors' targets are unknown. TCRdb independently ran MiXCR on the reads; one entry per CDR3 protein. The sample consists of about 920,000 distinct CDR3 sequences, less than 35% of them appearing once. Sequencing was performed on cultured CD8+ T cells from PBMCs, taken from culture after CMV antigen stimulation. The receptors derive from a human donor in good health (CMV status not recorded). Some clones in this sample may be carry-over from other donors' samples.

This clonotype was counted many times. V usage is TRBV12-5 and J usage is TRBJ2-1, with TRBD1 matching over 10 bases. The CDR3 extends over 18 amino acids. The junction had 18 bases not matched to a gene; V was cut back by 5 bases and J by 8 bases. Germline lookup yields CDR1 LGHNT and CDR2 FRNRAP. As DNA, the CDR3 is TGTGCTAGTGGTCACCCGAGACAGGGGGCCGGCCCCATTGATGAGCAGTTCTTC. This codes for CASGHPRQGAGPIDEQFF. The complete variable domain, with remaining parts taken from reference TRBV12-5 and TRBJ2-1, reads DARVTQTPRHKVTEMGQEVTMRCQPILGHNTVFWYRQTMMQGLELLAYFRNRAPLDDSGMPKDRFSAEMPDATLATLKIQPSEPRDSAVYFCASGHPRQGAGPIDEQFFGPGTRLTVL.

The chain recombines TRBV6-1 with TRBJ2-1; D is possibly TRBD1 (6 bases). Trimming took off 3 bases at V and 6 bases at J, with 15 bases between the two ends. This CDR3 comprises 15 residues. From germline, CDR1 is MNHNS and CDR2 SASEGT. The CDR3 reads CASSEIWDTLNEQFF. The CDR3 DNA sequence: TGTGCCAGCAGTGAGATATGGGACACCCTCAATGAGCAGTTCTTC.

The V call is TRBV6-4, the J call TRBJ2-1; 7 bases are a match to TRBD2. From germline, CDR1 is MRHNA and CDR2 SNTAGT. The CDR3 runs to 16 residues. Losses at the gene ends were 0 bases for V and 8 bases for J; bases not matched to a gene: 10. CDR3 nucleotide sequence: TGTGCCAGCAGTGACTCGAAGGGAGGGGCCGCGGATGAGCAGTTCTTC. It codes for CASSDSKGGAADEQFF.

There are a few counts of this clonotype. The J gene is TRBJ1-2, the V gene TRBV28; D is perhaps TRBD1 (6 bases). Trimming pared 6 bases from V and 4 bases from J, leaving 12 bases between. Germline V gene sequence: CDR1 MDHEN, CDR2 SYDVKM. The CDR3 loop spans 13 amino acids. The CDR3 sequence is CASRRGGGYGYTF. The CDR3 DNA follows: TGTGCCAGCAGGCGGGGGGGCGGCTATGGCTACACCTTC.

The chain carries TRBV5-5 and TRBJ2-3; TRBD1 is a possible D gene (5 bases). There are 17 residues in the CDR3. From germline, CDR1 is SGHKS and CDR2 YYEKEE (reference sequence). The germline V and J ends were trimmed by 6 bases and 0 bases, with 20 bases remaining between them. The CDR3 DNA reads as TGTGCCAGCAACCTCTGGCGACAGCCGACTAGCACAGATACGCAGTATTTT. Residues: CASNLWRQPTSTDTQYF. Drawing the rest from reference TRBV5-5 and TRBJ2-3, the complete variable domain is DAGVTQSPTHLIKTRGQQVTLRCSPISGHKSVSWYQQVLGQGPQFIFQYYEKEERGRGNFPDRFSARQFPNYSSELNVNALLLGDSALYLCASNLWRQPTSTDTQYFGPGTRLTVL.